These 11 T cell receptor beta chains were all obtained from the same sample, sequenced in a study of chemoradiotherapy in HPV16-positive cancers. Profiled with immunoSEQ multiplex PCR; TCRdb holds only in-frame clones, not every one. Among approximately 13,000 clones listed, approximately 75% were seen once. This material was acquired from a patient who underwent chemoradiotherapy. All receptors come from a human donor with HPV-associated anogenital cancer.

The chain uses TRBV27 and TRBJ2-2; D unresolved. The V end lost 5 bases, the J end lost 4 bases, and 5 bases lay between the germline ends. The germline V gene has CDR1 MNHEY and CDR2 SMNVEV (reference sequence). This CDR3 spans 12 amino acids. The CDR3 spells CASSLPTGELFF. The DNA of the CDR3 is TGTGCCAGCAGTCTACCCACCGGGGAGCTGTTTTTT.

This chain joins TRBV5-1 and TRBJ2-3, with D unclear. This CDR3 is 12 amino acids long. With 0 bases removed from V and 3 bases from J, the gap between germline ends came to 2 bases. Looked up from germline, CDR1 is SGHRS and CDR2 is YFSETQ. Here the CDR3 reads CASSLDTDTQYF. In DNA, the CDR3 is TGCGCCAGCAGCTTGGATACAGATACGCAGTATTTT.

The chain recombines TRBV29-1 with TRBJ2-4, with 7 nucleotides matching TRBD2. Germline CDR1 and CDR2: SQVTM and ANQGSEA. The CDR3 covers 14 residues. V was pared by 6 bases and J by 1 base, with 6 bases of the junction left unmatched. CDR3 coding DNA: TGCAGCGTAGCGGGGCTAAGGGCCAAAAACATTCAGTACTTC. As protein: CSVAGLRAKNIQYF.

The rearrangement joins TRBV5-1 to TRBJ2-5, with TRBD1 matching over 9 bases. CDR1 SGHRS and CDR2 YFSETQ come from the germline V gene. The CDR3 extends over 16 amino acids. V lost 0 bases and J lost 2; bases outside the gene matches: 5. This CDR3 is CASSLAVGTGQETQYF. The CDR3 DNA follows: TGCGCCAGCAGCTTGGCGGTTGGGACAGGGCAAGAGACCCAGTACTTC.

V gene TRBV21-1 combines with J gene TRBJ2-7; the table names TRBD1, a call not compared with the DNA. TRBV21-1 is noted as a pseudogene. This CDR3 contains 14 residues. The CDR3 reads CASSNIGSSYEQYF. CDR3 DNA sequence: TGTGCCAGCAGCAATATTGGCAGCTCCTACGAGCAGTACTTC.

The gene calls are TRBV6-5 and TRBJ1-2, with D possibly matching TRBD1 (5 bases). CDR3 length equals 11 residues. Trimming cost V 8 bases and J 5 bases, with 9 bases left between them. The germline gives CDR1 MNHEY, CDR2 SVGAGI. The CDR3 is CASRGGYGYTF. The CDR3 DNA is TGTGCCAGCCGGGGGGGATATGGCTACACCTTC.

V gene TRBV11-2 combines with J gene TRBJ1-1; TRBD1 matches at 9 bases. V gave up 5 bases and J gave up 7 bases; unmatched junction bases: 5. The CDR3 runs 13 residues. CDR1 SGHAT and CDR2 FQNNGV come from the germline V gene. CDR3: CASSAGQGDEAFF. DNA of the CDR3: TGTGCCAGCAGCGCGGGACAGGGAGATGAAGCTTTCTTT.

This sequence joins TRBV5-5 and TRBJ2-2; D uncertain. The V end lost 1 base, the J end lost 2 bases, and 9 bases lay between the germline ends. There are 15 residues in the CDR3. CDR1 SGHKS and CDR2 YYEKEE come from the germline V gene (reference sequence). CDR3 protein: CASSLWTSNTGELFF. In DNA, the CDR3 is TGTGCCAGCAGCTTGTGGACCAGCAACACCGGGGAGCTGTTTTTT.

The rearrangement uses TRBV4-3 and TRBJ2-3; tentative D call: TRBD2 (5 bases). Between the trimmed V and J ends, which lost 1 base and 0 bases, there was a span of 14 bases. This CDR3 is 17 amino acids long. Germline CDR1 is LGHNA and CDR2 is YSLEER. CDR3 sequence: CASSQAPQAVSTDTQYF. DNA of the CDR3: TGCGCCAGCAGCCAAGCCCCACAAGCGGTGAGCACAGATACGCAGTATTTT.

J is TRBJ1-4 and V is TRBV4-1; D is possibly TRBD1 (6 bases). The CDR3 contains 16 residues. CDR1 is MGHRA, CDR2 YSYEKL, per germline. Trimming removed 2 bases from V and 6 bases from J, with 16 bases in between. The CDR3 sequence: CASSQLDHRADEKLFF. CDR3 DNA: TGCGCCAGCAGCCAACTAGACCACAGGGCGGATGAAAAACTGTTTTTT.

The CDR3 sequence: CASSQEVAGVREQFF. The CDR3 region has the DNA TGTGCCAGCAGCCAAGAGGTAGCGGGGGTACGGGAGCAGTTCTTC. This chain links TRBV14 with TRBJ2-1; 9 bases match TRBD2. The V gene end was trimmed by 0 bases and the J gene end by 10 bases; junction bases not matched to a gene: 7. Germline V gives CDR1 SGHDN, CDR2 FVKESK. The CDR3 has 15 amino acids.